A single sample is the source of the 15 T cell receptor beta chains below, sequenced in a study of cytomegalovirus exposure and HLA in healthy donors listed by TCRdb under 2017. To prepare the library, the immunoSEQ multiplex PCR assay was applied. A mixture of 60 forward primers for TCR Vbeta segments and 13 reverse primers for TCR Jbeta segments was used in the multiplex PCR. TCRdb stores this immuneACCESS table with in-frame sequences only. Part of the clones is absent; in the studies checked, under half of the shortfall reflects unresolved V genes, and no reason is known for the rest. The sample records 150,000 to 200,000 clones, around 80% of which are singletons. The leading ten clones occupy 7% of the sample. The source material was PBMCs. Receptors originate from a woman in her thirties or forties in good health and CMV-seropositive.

The rearrangement links TRBV18 to TRBJ1-5, with 7 bases aligning to TRBD1. Germline V gives CDR1 KGHSH, CDR2 LQKENI. V lost 6 bases, J lost 11 bases, and 22 bases stayed unmatched. The CDR3 runs to 17 residues. CDR3 region: CASSNLPPGQAVQAQHF. CDR3 nucleotides: TGTGCCAGCTCGAACCTCCCGCCCGGACAGGCGGTTCAAGCCCAGCATTTT.

The rearrangement uses TRBV5-6 and TRBJ1-1; D possibly corresponds to TRBD1 (5 bases). This CDR3 has 12 amino acids. The V and J ends lost 4 bases and 8 bases respectively, with 12 bases between them. CDR1 SGHDT and CDR2 YYEEEE come from the germline V gene. In DNA form, the CDR3 reads TGTGCCAGCAGCGGAGGGGCGGACGAAGCTTTCTTT. Translation gives CASSGGADEAFF.

The chain has TRBV29-1 and TRBJ2-3, with D perhaps matching TRBD2 (5 bases). The CDR3 is 12 amino acids. The V and J ends lost 7 bases and 3 bases respectively, with 11 bases between them. CDR1 and CDR2 from the germline V gene are SQVTM and ANQGSEA. The CDR3 region is CSAELGTDTQYF. CDR3 DNA: TGCAGCGCAGAACTAGGAACAGATACGCAGTATTTT.

This clone was counted a few times. This chain uses TRBV7-3 with TRBJ2-3, with TRBD1 matching over 10 bases. CDR1 and CDR2 from the germline V gene are SGHTA and FQGTGA. Losses at the gene ends were 5 bases for V and 7 bases for J; bases not matched to a gene: 6. The CDR3 has 14 residues. The CDR3: CASSPTGGVHTQYF. As DNA, the CDR3 is TGTGCCAGCAGCCCGACAGGGGGCGTTCATACGCAGTATTTT.

The genes are TRBV30 and TRBJ1-5; D is unresolved. V dropped 1 base and J dropped 11 bases, with 15 bases sitting between them. There are 13 residues in the CDR3. CDR1 GTSNPN and CDR2 SVGIG come from the germline V gene (reference sequence). CDR3 protein: CAWSEHSLGTQHF. CDR3 nucleotides: TGTGCCTGGAGTGAACATTCTCTCGGGACCCAGCATTTT.

The rearrangement joins TRBV19 to TRBJ2-1; D possibly corresponds to TRBD1 (6 bases). This CDR3 is built from 15 residues. Trimming shortened V by 6 bases and J by 1 base, and 13 bases separated the two germline ends. Germline CDR1 LNHDA, CDR2 SQIVND (reference sequence). Here the CDR3 reads CASSVGGGSYNEQFF. DNA for the CDR3: TGTGCCAGTAGCGTAGGGGGTGGTTCCTACAATGAGCAGTTCTTC.

The rearrangement links TRBV7-6 to TRBJ2-2, with a tentative D call TRBD1 (6 bases). Germline lookup yields CDR1 SGHVS and CDR2 FNYEAQ. Trimming left V 7 bases short and J 7 bases short, with 10 bases between. The CDR3 contains 12 residues. This chain's CDR3 is CASNLGGGELFF. The CDR3 DNA reads TGTGCCAGCAATCTAGGGGGCGGGGAGCTGTTTTTT.

This chain connects TRBV9 to TRBJ2-1; 7 positions agree with TRBD2. Germline CDR1 reads SGDLS; CDR2 reads YYNGEE. Losses at the gene ends were 3 bases for V and 2 bases for J; bases not matched to a gene: 5. The CDR3 extends over 15 amino acids. DNA for the CDR3: TGTGCCAGCAGCGCCGTGGGGGGGGCCTACAATGAGCAGTTCTTC. Translated, it gives CASSAVGGAYNEQFF.

The chain links TRBV9 to TRBJ1-1; 9 nucleotides line up with TRBD1. Unmatched junction bases numbered 12, after V lost 4 bases and J lost 11 bases. There are 14 residues in the CDR3. CDR1 is SGDLS, CDR2 YYNGEE, per germline. CDR3 nucleotide sequence: TGTGCCAGCAGCCCCCTCGAGACAGGGGGTAGGGCTTTCTTT. It translates to CASSPLETGGRAFF.

CDR3 region: CASSLGWGRDGYTF. The CDR3 nucleotides read TGTGCCAGCAGCTTGGGCTGGGGGCGGGATGGCTACACCTTC. This chain uses TRBV5-6 with TRBJ1-2; tentatively, D is TRBD1 (6 bases). Germline-derived CDR1 and CDR2 are SGHDT and YYEEEE. This CDR3 is built from 14 residues. V was cut by 0 bases and J by 6 bases, with 12 bases left in between.

Here the CDR3 DNA reads TGTGCCAGCAGAGGGGACGGGAGTGAGCAGTTCTTC. Its translation is CASRGDGSEQFF. This chain uses TRBV2 with TRBJ2-1, with a weak D call TRBD2 (6 bases). In germline, CDR1 is SNHLY, CDR2 FYNNEI. This CDR3 is built from 12 residues. V lost 6 bases and J lost 9, with 12 bases in between.

The J gene is TRBJ1-2, the V gene TRBV6-5; D may be TRBD1 (5 bases). The CDR3 covers 14 residues. The germline V gene encodes CDR1 MNHEY and CDR2 SVGAGI. V was cut by 5 bases and J by 4 bases, with 14 bases left in between. The CDR3 nucleotides read TGTGCCAGCAGTAAGGACGGAGGGGTCTATGGCTACACCTTC. Its protein product is CASSKDGGVYGYTF.

The chain has TRBV27 and TRBJ1-4, with D maybe TRBD1 (5 bases). V was clipped by 1 base and J by 5 bases, with 17 bases between them. Germline assignment: CDR1 MNHEY and CDR2 SMNVEV (reference sequence). The CDR3 sequence is 17 residues long. The DNA of the CDR3 is TGTGCCAGCAGTTTATACTCTTTAGGCCGGGGGAATGAAAAACTGTTTTTT. Amino acids: CASSLYSLGRGNEKLFF.

V and J are TRBV6-1 and TRBJ1-6; no definite D call. Trimming stripped 3 bases from V and 9 bases from J, with 9 bases between. Per germline, CDR1 MNHNS and CDR2 SASEGT. The CDR3 runs to 13 residues. CDR3 residues: CASSESRFSPLHF. The CDR3 DNA follows: TGTGCCAGCAGTGAGTCCAGGTTTTCACCCCTCCACTTT.

The V gene is TRBV14, the J gene TRBJ2-5; TRBD1 is a possible D gene (6 bases). Germline lookup yields CDR1 SGHDN and CDR2 FVKESK. V was shortened by 4 bases and J by 3 bases, with 12 bases between the two germline ends. This CDR3 is built from 14 residues. This CDR3 reads CASSPGRGKETQYF. The CDR3 coding sequence is TGTGCCAGCAGCCCCGGCAGGGGCAAAGAGACCCAGTACTTC. The full variable domain, with the rest looked up from reference TRBV14 and TRBJ2-5, is EAGVTQFPSHSVIEKGQTVTLRCDPISGHDNLYWYRRVMGKEIKFLLHFVKESKQDESGMPNNRFLAERTGGTYSTLKVQPAELEDSGVYFCASSPGRGKETQYFGPGTRLLVL.